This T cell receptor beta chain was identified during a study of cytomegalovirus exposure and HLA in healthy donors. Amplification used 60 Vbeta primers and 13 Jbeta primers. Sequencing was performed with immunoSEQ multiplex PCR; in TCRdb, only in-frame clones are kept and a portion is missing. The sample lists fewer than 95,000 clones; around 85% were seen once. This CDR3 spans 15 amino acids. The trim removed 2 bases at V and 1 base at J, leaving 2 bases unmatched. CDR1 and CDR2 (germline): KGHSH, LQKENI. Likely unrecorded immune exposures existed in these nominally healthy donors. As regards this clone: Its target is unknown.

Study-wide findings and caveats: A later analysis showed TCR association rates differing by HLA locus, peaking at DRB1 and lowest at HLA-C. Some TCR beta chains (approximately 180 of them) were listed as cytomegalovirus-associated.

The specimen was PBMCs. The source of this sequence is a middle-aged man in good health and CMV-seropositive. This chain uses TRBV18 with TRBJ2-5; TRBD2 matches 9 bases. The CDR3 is CASSPMRGGQETQYF. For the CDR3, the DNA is TGTGCCAGCTCACCAATGCGGGGGGGCCAAGAGACCCAGTACTTC.